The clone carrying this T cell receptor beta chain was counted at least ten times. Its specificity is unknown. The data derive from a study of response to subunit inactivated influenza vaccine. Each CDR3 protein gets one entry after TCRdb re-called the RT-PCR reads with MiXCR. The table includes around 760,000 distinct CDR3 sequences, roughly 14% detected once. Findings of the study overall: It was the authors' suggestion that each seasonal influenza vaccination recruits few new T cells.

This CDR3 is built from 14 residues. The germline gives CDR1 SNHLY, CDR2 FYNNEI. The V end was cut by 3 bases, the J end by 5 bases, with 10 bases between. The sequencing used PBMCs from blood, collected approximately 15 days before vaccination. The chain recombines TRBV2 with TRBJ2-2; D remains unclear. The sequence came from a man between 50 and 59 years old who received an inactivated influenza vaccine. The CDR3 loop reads CASSEDPGTGELFF. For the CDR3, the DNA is TGTGCCAGCAGTGAGGACCCCGGAACCGGGGAGCTGTTTTTT.